The T cell receptor (beta chain) under discussion was sequenced for a study of blood T cell repertoires in COVID-19. Study details: Acute and convalescent COVID-19 specimens originated in the United States, Italy and Spain. Nucleic acid was either cDNA or gDNA, and it came from T cells, B-cell-depleted T cells, or PBMCs.

One Seattle source followed patients from active infection through their disease course. In the source study's methods: Using reference gene primer amplification, nucleated cell counts were estimated. Repertoires were generated with immunoSEQ multiplex PCR, while TCRdb's copy carries only in-frame clones and drops some. The D gene and trimming were derived from the DNA, and the V and J assignments and clone size from that table. The sample contains more than 350,000 clones, more than 70% of which appear only once. Sequenced: peripheral blood. The TCR comes from a woman in her twenties or thirties with COVID-19, enrolled during active disease.

CDR3 in DNA: TGTGCCAGCAGTTTGTTCCCGGGGTGGGTGGGAAAACTGTTTTTT. It yields the protein CASSLFPGWVGKLFF. The chain has TRBV27 and TRBJ1-4; D is undetermined. The V gene lost 3 bases and the J gene lost 10 bases, with 18 bases spanning the gap. The CDR3 has 15 residues. Germline CDR1 is MNHEY and CDR2 is SMNVEV (reference sequence).